This T cell receptor beta chain stems from a study of cytomegalovirus exposure and HLA in healthy donors. V was cut by 1 base and J by 4 bases, with 11 bases left in between. CDR1 is SGHDT, CDR2 YYEEEE, per germline. This CDR3 is built from 14 residues. The protocol was immunoSEQ multiplex PCR, while the TCRdb copy is restricted to in-frame clones and leaves out a portion. The data show over 200,000 clones, with roughly 80% seen just once and roughly 5.5% held by the top ten. The sequenced sample consisted of PBMCs. The V and J genes are TRBV5-6 and TRBJ1-1; weak D call: TRBD1 (6 bases). The receptor was derived from a woman aged 18 to 35 in good health and CMV-seronegative. CDR3 bases: TGTGCCAGCAGCTTGTTGGGGGCCCGCACTGAAGCTTTCTTT. Translated, it gives CASSLLGARTEAFF. Looking up the rest from reference TRBV5-6 and TRBJ1-1 gives the full variable domain: DAGVTQSPTHLIKTRGQQVTLRCSPKSGHDTVSWYQQALGQGPQFIFQYYEEEERQRGNFPDRFSGHQFPNYSSELNVNALLLGDSALYLCASSLLGARTEAFFGQGTRLTVV.